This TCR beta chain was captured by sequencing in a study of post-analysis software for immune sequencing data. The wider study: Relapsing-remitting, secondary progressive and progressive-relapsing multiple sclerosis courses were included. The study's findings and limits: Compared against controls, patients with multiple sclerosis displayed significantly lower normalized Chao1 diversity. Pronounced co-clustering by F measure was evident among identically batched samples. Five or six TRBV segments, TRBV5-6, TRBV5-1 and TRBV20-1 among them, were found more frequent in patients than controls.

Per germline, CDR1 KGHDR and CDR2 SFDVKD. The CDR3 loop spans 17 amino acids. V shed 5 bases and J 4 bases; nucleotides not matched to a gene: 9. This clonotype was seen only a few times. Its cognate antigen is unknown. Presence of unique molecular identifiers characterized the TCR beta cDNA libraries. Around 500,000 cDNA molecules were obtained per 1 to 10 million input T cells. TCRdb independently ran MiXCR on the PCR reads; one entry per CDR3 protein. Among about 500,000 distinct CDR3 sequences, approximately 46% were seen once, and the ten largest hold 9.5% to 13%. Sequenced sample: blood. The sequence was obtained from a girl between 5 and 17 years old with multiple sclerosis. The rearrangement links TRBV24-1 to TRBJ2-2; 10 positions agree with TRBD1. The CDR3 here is CATSVIGQGGSTGELFF. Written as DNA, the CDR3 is TGTGCCACCAGTGTCATCGGACAGGGGGGGTCCACCGGGGAGCTGTTTTTT.